This T cell receptor (beta chain) was sequenced for a study of cytomegalovirus exposure and HLA in healthy donors. The PCR was carried out with 60 Vbeta primers and 13 Jbeta primers. Assay used: immunoSEQ multiplex PCR; TCRdb lists only in-frame clones, some missing. Here the sample spans around 82,000 clones, about four fifths being singletons. Findings and caveats of the study: A prior analysis recorded that most TCR beta V segments were productive about 87% or about 30% of the time. Rarity held for most TCR sequences, but there were some public TCRs that occurred in many donors. When presence/absence was analysed, sequencing depth was taken to be roughly uniform across donors. TCR beta sequences reportedly predicted most subjects' HLA-A and HLA-B alleles accurately.

As for this clone: Its antigen is currently unknown. At the DNA level, this CDR3 is encoded by other sequences in the same sample as well.

CDR3 length equals 13 residues. Per the germline V gene, CDR1 is SEHNR and CDR2 is FQNEAQ (reference sequence). V was trimmed by 0 bases and J by 5 bases, leaving 8 bases between them. The V gene is TRBV7-9, the J gene TRBJ2-7; TRBD1 is a possible D gene (6 bases). The sample taken for sequencing was PBMCs. The TCR was taken from a male donor in good health and CMV-seropositive. In DNA form, the CDR3 reads TGTGCCAGCAGCTTAGCGGGGGCTGACGAGCAGTACTTC. It encodes CASSLAGADEQYF.